This T cell receptor beta chain was sequenced in a study of T cells after yellow fever vaccination. The V gene lost 7 bases and the J gene lost 3 bases, with 10 bases spanning the gap. CDR1 is LNHDA and CDR2 is SQIVND in the germline V gene (reference sequence). There are 13 residues in the CDR3. Each CDR3 protein is one row after TCRdb ran MiXCR on the 5' RACE reads. The sample holds a few hundred thousand distinct CDR3 sequences; less than 20% are singletons and the top ten take approximately 15%. The sequencing here drew on PBMCs, taken around 5 days after the first yellow fever vaccination. This chain links TRBV19 with TRBJ1-5; D ambiguous. The receptor was derived from a man aged 18-30 years who received the YFV17D yellow fever vaccine. CDR3 DNA: TGTGCCAGTACCCACAAGCCCAATCAGCCCCAGCATTTT. Translating it yields CASTHKPNQPQHF. The full variable domain, its missing parts supplied by reference TRBV19 and TRBJ1-5, is DGGITQSPKYLFRKEGQNVTLSCEQNLNHDAMYWYRQDPGQGLRLIYYSQIVNDFQKGDIAEGYSVSREKKESFPLTVTSAQKNPTAFYLCASTHKPNQPQHFGDGTRLSIL.